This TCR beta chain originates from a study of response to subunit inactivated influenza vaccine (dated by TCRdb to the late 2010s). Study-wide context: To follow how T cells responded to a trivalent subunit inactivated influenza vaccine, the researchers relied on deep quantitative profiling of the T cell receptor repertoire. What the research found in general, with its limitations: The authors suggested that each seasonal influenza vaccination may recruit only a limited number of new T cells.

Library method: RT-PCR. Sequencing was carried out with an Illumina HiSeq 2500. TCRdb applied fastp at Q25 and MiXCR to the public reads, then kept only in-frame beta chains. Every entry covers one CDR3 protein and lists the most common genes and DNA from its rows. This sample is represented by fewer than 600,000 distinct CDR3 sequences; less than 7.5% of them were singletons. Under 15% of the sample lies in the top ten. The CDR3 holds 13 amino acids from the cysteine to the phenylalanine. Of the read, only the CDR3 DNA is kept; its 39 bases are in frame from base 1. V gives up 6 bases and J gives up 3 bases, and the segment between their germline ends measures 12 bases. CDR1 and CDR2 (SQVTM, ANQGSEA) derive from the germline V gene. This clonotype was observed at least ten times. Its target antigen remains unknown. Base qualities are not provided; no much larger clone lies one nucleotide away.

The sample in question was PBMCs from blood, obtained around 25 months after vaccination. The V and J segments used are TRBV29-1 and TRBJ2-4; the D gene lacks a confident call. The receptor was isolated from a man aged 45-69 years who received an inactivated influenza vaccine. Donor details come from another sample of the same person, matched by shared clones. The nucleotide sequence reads TGCAGCGTGGGTGACTCAGTCAAAAACATTCAGTACTTC. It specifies CSVGDSVKNIQYF.